The source of this T cell receptor (beta chain) is a study of shared clonotypes between healthy human individuals. Study as a whole: Those who served as donors were two women and a few men between the ages of 18 and 49. General study results and limits: Richness estimates generally favored naive over memory subsets.

Naive CD8 cells, CD45RO-negative and positively selected for CCR7, excluded terminally differentiated effector memory CD45RA+ cells. The sorted-subset replicate PCRs were given about 200 ng DNA, which is tens of thousands of T cell genomes. As originally analysed: There were no quality scores in the junction-only immunoSEQ sequences, so filtering differed. Method: immunoSEQ multiplex PCR; TCRdb's copy keeps in-frame clones and lacks some. V, J and clone size derive from that table, while D and trimming were established from the DNA sequence. This table holds fewer than 700,000 clones, 85% to 95% found once. V lost 7 bases to trimming and J lost 2 bases, with 11 bases between them. The germline gives CDR1 MNHEY, CDR2 SVGAGI. The length of the CDR3 is 13 residues. In this sample, this clone turned up a few times. Its antigen is unknown.

The chain is built from TRBV6-5 and TRBJ1-1; no reliable D call. Sequenced sample: naive CD8+ T cells sorted from blood. This receptor was identified in a woman under 40 in good health. This chain's CDR3 is CASTYGYNTEAFF. As DNA, the CDR3 is TGTGCCAGCACCTACGGCTACAACACTGAAGCTTTCTTT.